The clone carrying this T cell receptor beta chain was picked up a small number of times. Its specificity is unknown. This record belongs to a study of T cells in Graves' hyperthyroidism and ophthalmopathy. The V gene lost 3 bases and the J gene lost 7 bases, with 11 bases spanning the gap. From germline, CDR1 is SGDLS and CDR2 YYNGEE. The CDR3 sequence is 12 residues long. Overall study findings and caveats: In the blood, most expanded thyroid clonotypes above 0.001 appeared as well. Separation of ophthalmopathy from stable hyperthyroidism was achieved by a 13 V-J model.

Amplification of TCR beta CDR3 regions used RNA as the template. When the TCR CDR3 underwent first-round RT-PCR, the HTBI primer set was used. TCRdb reprocessed the multiplex PCR reads via MiXCR and lists one record per CDR3 protein. The data hold under 550,000 distinct CDR3 sequences, with 15% to 20% observed a single time. The PBMCs studied were ones that came from roughly 9.1 ml fresh peripheral blood. The TCR comes from a man aged 40-50 years with Graves' ophthalmopathy. This sequence joins TRBV9 and TRBJ2-7; TRBD2 is a possible D gene (7 bases). Sequencing was done on a sample of blood. The DNA of the CDR3 is TGTGCCAGCAGCGGGGGGAGGGGGGAGCAGTACTTC. Protein: CASSGGRGEQYF.